This TCR beta chain stems from a study of CD8 T cells in Susac syndrome. RNA totalling roughly 0.45 to 1 ug underwent reverse transcription with random hexamers. TCR beta CDR3 was amplified by immunoSEQ multiplex PCR. This amplification extended across 54 Vbeta and 13 Jbeta segments. TCRdb analysed the immunoSEQ multiplex PCR reads with MiXCR anew, one entry per CDR3 protein. The sample shows about 100,000 distinct CDR3 sequences, 95% of them seen only once. Purification of the CD8+ and CD4+ T cells relied on negative isolation, and TEMRA cells underwent FACS enrichment. This CDR3 is 15 amino acids long. With V trimmed by 2 bases and J by 3 bases, 4 bases remained unmatched. The germline CDR1 and CDR2 sequences are MNHEY and SMNVEV (reference sequence).

J is TRBJ2-7 and V is TRBV27; 10 bases map to TRBD2. This clonotype originated in a human donor with Susac syndrome. The sequenced material came from CD8+ T cells from PBMCs. In DNA, the CDR3 is TGTGCCAGCAGTTTAGGGGTAGCGGGAGGCTACGAGCAGTACTTC. Its protein is CASSLGVAGGYEQYF.